This TCR beta chain was captured in a study of spatial heterogeneity in lung cancer. TCRdb recomputed calls from the 5' RACE reads with MiXCR, one row per CDR3 protein. The sample lists fewer than 30,000 distinct CDR3 sequences; roughly 6.6% were seen once. The germline V gene encodes CDR1 ENHRY and CDR2 SYGVKD. V lost 1 base to trimming and J lost 0 bases; unmatched junction nucleotides: 4. The CDR3 length is 16 residues. Specified time point: sample taken at primary tumor resection. This clonotype was observed many times. What it recognizes is unknown. Regarding the study as a whole: The study found that expanded intratumoral alpha and beta TCR counts tracked tumor mutation counts.

The sequence derives from a male donor with early-stage non-small cell lung cancer. Sequencing was performed on lung tumor tissue, taken at surgery. The chain links TRBV10-3 to TRBJ2-7, with 9 bases fitting TRBD1. The chain's CDR3 is CAISEFLQGASYEQYF. The CDR3 DNA is TGTGCCATCAGTGAGTTCTTACAGGGGGCCTCCTACGAGCAGTACTTC.